This T cell receptor (beta chain) was captured in a study of beta chain features in type 1 diabetes. Study-level information: The patients were much like the healthy donors in age, gender and cell yields. Notes on the study in general: Amplification by PCR could prefer shorter templates, with the same effect in patients and controls.

This CDR3 is 11 amino acids long. Per the germline V gene, CDR1 is SQVTM and CDR2 is ANQGSEA. V lost 6 bases to trimming and J lost 3 bases, with 8 bases between them. All of the isolated RNA was reverse transcribed, so expressed TCRB transcripts were sequenced. Assay: immunoSEQ multiplex PCR; the TCRdb copy retains only in-frame clones and omits some. The sample gives around 430,000 clones, approximately 28% of which show up once; about 0.065% is in the top ten. For this clone: Its cognate antigen is unknown. Within the sample, other DNA sequences also encode this same CDR3.

The source of this sequence is a man between 18 and 35 years old in good health. The sequencing input was naive CD4+ T cells from blood. V gene TRBV29-1 combines with J gene TRBJ1-1, with a tentative D call TRBD1 (5 bases). The chain's CDR3 is CSVGLYTEAFF. The CDR3 bases are TGCAGCGTGGGACTGTACACTGAAGCTTTCTTT.